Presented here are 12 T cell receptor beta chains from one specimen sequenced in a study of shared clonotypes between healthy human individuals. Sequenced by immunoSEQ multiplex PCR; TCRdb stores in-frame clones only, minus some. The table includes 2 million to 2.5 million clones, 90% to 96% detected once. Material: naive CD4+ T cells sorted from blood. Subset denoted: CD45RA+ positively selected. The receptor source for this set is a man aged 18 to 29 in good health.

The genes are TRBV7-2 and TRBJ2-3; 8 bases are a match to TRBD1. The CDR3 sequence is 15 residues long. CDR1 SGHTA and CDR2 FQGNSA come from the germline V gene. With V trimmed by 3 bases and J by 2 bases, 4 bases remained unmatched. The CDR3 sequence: CASSFQGANTDTQYF. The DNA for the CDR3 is TGTGCCAGCAGCTTCCAGGGGGCGAACACAGATACGCAGTATTTT.

CDR3 sequence: CASSDELGTEAFF. The CDR3 DNA sequence: TGTGCCAGCAGTGATGAATTAGGGACTGAAGCTTTCTTT. This chain connects TRBV6-1 to TRBJ1-1; D is undetermined. V was pared by 3 bases and J by 5 bases, with 10 bases between. CDR1 is MNHNS, CDR2 SASEGT, per germline. The CDR3 runs 13 residues.

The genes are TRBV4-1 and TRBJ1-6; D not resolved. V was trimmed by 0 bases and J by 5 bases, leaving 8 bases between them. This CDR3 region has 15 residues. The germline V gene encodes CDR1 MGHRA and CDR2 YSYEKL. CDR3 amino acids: CASSQDRSDNSPLHF. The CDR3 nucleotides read TGCGCCAGCAGCCAAGATCGCAGTGATAATTCACCCCTCCACTTT.

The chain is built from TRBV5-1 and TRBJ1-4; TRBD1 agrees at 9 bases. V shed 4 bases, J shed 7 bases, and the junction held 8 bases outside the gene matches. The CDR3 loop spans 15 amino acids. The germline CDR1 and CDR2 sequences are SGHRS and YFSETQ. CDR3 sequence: CASSQGTGSGEKLFF. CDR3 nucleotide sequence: TGCGCCAGCAGCCAAGGGACAGGGTCAGGTGAAAAACTGTTTTTT.

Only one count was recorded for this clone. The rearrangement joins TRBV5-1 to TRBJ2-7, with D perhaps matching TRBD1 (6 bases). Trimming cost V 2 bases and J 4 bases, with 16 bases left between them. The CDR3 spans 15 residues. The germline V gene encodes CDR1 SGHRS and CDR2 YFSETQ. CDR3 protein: CASSFSTGLSYEQYF. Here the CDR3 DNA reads TGCGCCAGCAGCTTTTCTACAGGGCTCTCTTACGAGCAGTACTTC.

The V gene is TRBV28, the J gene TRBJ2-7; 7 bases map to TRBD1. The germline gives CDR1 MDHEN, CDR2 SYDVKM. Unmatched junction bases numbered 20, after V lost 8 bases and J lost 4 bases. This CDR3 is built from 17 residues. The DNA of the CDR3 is TGTGCCAGCTATTCTAATAGACTTGGGACAGCTCAATACGAGCAGTACTTC. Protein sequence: CASYSNRLGTAQYEQYF.

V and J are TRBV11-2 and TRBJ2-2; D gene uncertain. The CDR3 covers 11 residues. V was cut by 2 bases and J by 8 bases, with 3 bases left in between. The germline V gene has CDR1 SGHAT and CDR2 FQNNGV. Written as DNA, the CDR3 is TGTGCCAGCAGCTTACCTGGGGAGCTGTTTTTT. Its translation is CASSLPGELFF. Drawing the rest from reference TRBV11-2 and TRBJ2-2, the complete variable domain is EAGVAQSPRYKIIEKRQSVAFWCNPISGHATLYWYQQILGQGPKLLIQFQNNGVVDDSQLPKDRFSAERLKGVDSTLKIQPAKLEDSAVYLCASSLPGELFFGEGSRLTVL.

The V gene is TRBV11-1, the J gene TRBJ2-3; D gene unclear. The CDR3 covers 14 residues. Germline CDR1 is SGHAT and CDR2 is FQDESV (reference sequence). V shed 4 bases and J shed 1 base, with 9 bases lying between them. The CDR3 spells CASSSFRGTDTQYF. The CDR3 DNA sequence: TGTGCCAGCAGCTCATTCAGAGGCACAGATACGCAGTATTTT.

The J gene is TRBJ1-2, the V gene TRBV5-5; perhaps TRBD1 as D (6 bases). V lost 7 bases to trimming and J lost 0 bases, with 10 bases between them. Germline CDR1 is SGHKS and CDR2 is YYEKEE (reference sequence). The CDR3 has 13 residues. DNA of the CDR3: TGTGCCAGCCGGACAGCTTCTAACTATGGCTACACCTTC. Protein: CASRTASNYGYTF.

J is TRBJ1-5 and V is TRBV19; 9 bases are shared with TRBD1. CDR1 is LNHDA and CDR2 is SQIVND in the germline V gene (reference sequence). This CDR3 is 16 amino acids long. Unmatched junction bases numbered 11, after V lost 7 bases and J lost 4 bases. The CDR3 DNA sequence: TGTGCCAGTACGCCCGCAGGACAGGGGCCTAATCAGCCCCAGCATTTT. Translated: CASTPAGQGPNQPQHF.

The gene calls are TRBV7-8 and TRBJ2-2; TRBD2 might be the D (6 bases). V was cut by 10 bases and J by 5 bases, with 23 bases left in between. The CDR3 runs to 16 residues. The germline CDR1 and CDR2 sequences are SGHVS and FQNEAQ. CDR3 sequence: CATSDGGMKRTGELFF. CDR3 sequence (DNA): TGTGCCACTTCTGACGGAGGGATGAAAAGGACCGGGGAGCTGTTTTTT.

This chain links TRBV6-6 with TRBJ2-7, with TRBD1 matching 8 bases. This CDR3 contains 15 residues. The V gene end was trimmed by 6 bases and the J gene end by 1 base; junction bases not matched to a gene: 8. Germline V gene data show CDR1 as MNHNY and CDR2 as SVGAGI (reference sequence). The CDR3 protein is CASRSGDRSSYEQYF. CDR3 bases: TGTGCCAGCAGGTCCGGGGACAGGTCATCCTACGAGCAGTACTTC.